This section outlines one TCR beta chain sequence together with its context. Its antigen is still unknown. This specimen belongs to a study of identifying expanded T cells in peripheral blood. Measured with immunoSEQ multiplex PCR; TCRdb has only the in-frame clones, and not every one. The data hold tens of thousands of clones, with roughly 84% observed a single time. Trimming cost V 4 bases and J 2 bases; bases outside gene matches: 4. The CDR3 is 15 residues long. General study results and limits: Two-week clone count variance significantly increased as total template count grew. Differentially abundant clones: about 1.1 between replicates, around 17 at around 15 days, around 20 at four.

Collection occurred without any documented infections or immune events in donors. The sequenced sample consisted of blood. This TCR was sampled from a person aged 18-70 years in good health. The chain is built from TRBV23-1 and TRBJ2-1; TRBD1 aligns across 8 bases. TRBV23-1 is identified as an open reading frame with a role that is uncertain. The CDR3 region is CASSRQGAPYNEQFF. DNA of the CDR3: TGCGCCAGCAGTCGGCAGGGGGCCCCCTACAATGAGCAGTTCTTC.